The clone carrying this T cell receptor (beta chain) was observed a handful of times. The sample is drawn from a study of blood T cell repertoires in COVID-19. Clones were sequenced by immunoSEQ multiplex PCR, and TCRdb holds only the in-frame ones, with some missing. The sample comprises 90,000 to 100,000 clones, just under 85% of which are singletons, and roughly a tenth rests with the top ten. The CDR3 covers 14 residues. The V and J ends lost 2 bases and 10 bases respectively, with 15 bases between them. Per germline, CDR1 LNHDA and CDR2 SQIVND (reference sequence). This TCR was sampled from a man in his 70s with acute or convalescent COVID-19. This chain joins TRBV19 and TRBJ2-1, with a weak D call TRBD1 (5 bases). The sequencing sample was made of peripheral blood. The CDR3 region is CASSIPTQGQEQFF. The DNA of the CDR3 is TGTGCCAGTAGTATACCCACCCAGGGCCAGGAGCAGTTCTTC. Variable domain in full (rest from reference TRBV19 and TRBJ2-1): DGGITQSPKYLFRKEGQNVTLSCEQNLNHDAMYWYRQDPGQGLRLIYYSQIVNDFQKGDIAEGYSVSREKKESFPLTVTSAQKNPTAFYLCASSIPTQGQEQFFGPGTRLTVL.